This entry describes one T cell receptor (beta chain). The data stem from a study of cytomegalovirus exposure and HLA in healthy donors. The PCR used 60 Vbeta and 13 Jbeta primers. The data were produced by immunoSEQ multiplex PCR, yet TCRdb's version contains in-frame clones alone and is incomplete. The sample lists 140,000 to 150,000 clones; roughly 73% were seen once. The V gene's germline CDR1 is SGHRS and CDR2 YFSETQ. This CDR3 contains 14 residues. Deletions cut 0 bases from V and 4 bases from J, with 10 bases between. Sequencing was performed on PBMCs. The clonotype comes from a woman younger than 35 in good health and CMV-seronegative. The chain recombines TRBV5-1 with TRBJ1-1; D gene unclear. Here the CDR3 DNA reads TGCGCCAGCAGCTTGGGAGGGATTGTCACTGAAGCTTTCTTT. This gives the protein CASSLGGIVTEAFF.